A single sample gave rise to the 5 T cell receptor beta chains below, sequenced in a study of CD8 T cells in Susac syndrome. The RNA, about 0.5 to 1 ug, was put through reverse transcription using random hexamers. MiXCR, run by TCRdb on the immunoSEQ multiplex PCR reads, gives a single entry per CDR3 protein. The sample includes about 300,000 distinct CDR3 sequences, 92% of them seen just once. Input material: CD4+ T cells from PBMCs. The receptors derive from a human donor with multiple sclerosis.

The V call is TRBV6-6, the J call TRBJ2-1; D is unresolved. The CDR3 totals 12 residues. From germline, CDR1 is MNHNY and CDR2 SVGAGI (reference sequence). Deletions cut 6 bases from V and 9 bases from J, with 12 bases between. The CDR3 spells CASRVGGVEQFF. CDR3 bases: TGTGCCAGCAGGGTCGGTGGCGTTGAGCAGTTCTTC.

The chain carries TRBV13 and TRBJ1-6; 8 bases are a match to TRBD1. CDR3 length equals 14 residues. Germline values: CDR1 PRHDT, CDR2 FYEKMQ (reference sequence). V was clipped by 8 bases and J by 8 bases; unmatched bases: 8. CDR3 loop: CASSRGQGDSPLHF. CDR3 DNA: TGTGCCAGCTCACGAGGACAGGGAGATTCACCCCTCCACTTT.

DNA for the CDR3: TGTGCCAGCCAAGGGAGCGGGGGGGCCACAGATACGCAGTATTTT. Its protein is CASQGSGGATDTQYF. J is TRBJ2-3 and V is TRBV5-4; TRBD2 matches at 10 bases. V shed 7 bases, J shed 2 bases, and the junction held 7 bases outside the gene matches. Germline CDR1 is SGHNT and CDR2 is YYREEE (reference sequence). The CDR3 loop spans 15 amino acids.

This chain connects TRBV7-8 to TRBJ1-1; possibly TRBD1 for D (6 bases). Trimming cost V 1 base and J 11 bases, with 8 bases left between them. Germline values: CDR1 SGHVS, CDR2 FQNEAQ. The CDR3 is 11 residues long. CDR3 amino acids: CASSLEGGAFF. The CDR3 DNA sequence: TGTGCCAGCAGCTTAGAGGGGGGCGCTTTCTTT.

This rearrangement joins TRBV2 to TRBJ1-3; 8 nucleotides match TRBD1. V was clipped by 7 bases and J by 3 bases; unmatched bases: 14. The germline CDR1 and CDR2 sequences are SNHLY and FYNNEI. The CDR3 spans 17 residues. The CDR3 nucleotides are TGTGCCAGCAAACGGTCGGGGACAGGAACATTTGGAAACACCATATATTTT. Its protein is CASKRSGTGTFGNTIYF.